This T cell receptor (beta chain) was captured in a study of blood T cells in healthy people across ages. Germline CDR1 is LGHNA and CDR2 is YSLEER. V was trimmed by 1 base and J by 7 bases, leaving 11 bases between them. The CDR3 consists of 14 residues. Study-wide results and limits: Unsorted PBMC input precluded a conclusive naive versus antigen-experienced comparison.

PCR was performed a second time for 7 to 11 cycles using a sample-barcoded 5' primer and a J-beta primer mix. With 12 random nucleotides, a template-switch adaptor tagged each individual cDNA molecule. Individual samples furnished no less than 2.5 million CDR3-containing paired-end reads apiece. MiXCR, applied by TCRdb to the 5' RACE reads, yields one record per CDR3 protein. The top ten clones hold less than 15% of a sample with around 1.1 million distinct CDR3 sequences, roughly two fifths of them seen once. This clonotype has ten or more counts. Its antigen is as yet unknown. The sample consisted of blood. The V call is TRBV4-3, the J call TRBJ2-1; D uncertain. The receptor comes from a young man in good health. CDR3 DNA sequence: TGCGCCAGCAGCCAAGTCGGCGGTAGTAATGAGCAGTTCTTC. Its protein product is CASSQVGGSNEQFF.